This TCR beta chain was sequenced during a study of a mutant IDH1 vaccine in newly diagnosed glioma. Study information: First vaccine doses came 4-6 weeks after radiotherapy alone, or with temozolomide cycles. Averaging approximately 40 years of age, treated patients were about 60% male and around 40% female.

Time point defined: week 47, end of study. Doses comprised 300 ug of mutant IDH1 20-mer peptide each, plus topical imiquimod. Germline V CDR1 and CDR2: ENHRY, SYGVKD. The CDR3 has 13 residues. Between the trimmed V and J ends, which lost 4 bases and 10 bases, there was a span of 14 bases. Of note for this clone: Its antigen is still unknown.

Assay: immunoSEQ multiplex PCR; the TCRdb copy retains only in-frame clones and omits some. The table records tens of thousands of clones, over 70% of them present only once. The input for sequencing was PBMCs, taken from a glioma patient whose treatment included an IDH1 peptide vaccine. J is TRBJ2-1 and V is TRBV10-3, with a tentative D call TRBD1 (5 bases). The TCR sequence derives from a man aged 50-60 years with glioma. CDR3 coding DNA: TGTGCCATCAGTGCACGCGACAGAGGCGAGCAGTTCTTC. Encoded protein: CAISARDRGEQFF.